This T cell receptor (beta chain) was captured in a study of CXCR3-negative and CXCR3-positive naive CD8 T cells. Across the study: The TRB read total, some 130 million, broke down to about 1.5 +/- 0.3 million reads per library.

Cells that were CD45RO-CCR7+CD27+CD95- constituted naive CD8+ T cells. On this clonotype itself: What it recognizes is unknown.

The study, taken as a whole, reports: Relative to CXCR3-negative naive cells, CXCR3-positive naive cells had more hydrophobic TRB CDR3s. Diversity ran similarly high across both naive subsets but far lower in memory CD8+ cells. TRB CDR3 properties served as the basis for inferring TCR strength, and surface CD5 was comparable between naive subsets.

The V gene's germline CDR1 is SGHRS and CDR2 YFSETQ. The CDR3 sequence is 13 residues long. Libraries of TRB cDNA were made by 5' RACE and carried UMIs. TCRdb re-called the 5' RACE reads and gives one entry per CDR3 protein, without DNA. The repertoire table contains more than 80,000 distinct CDR3 sequences. Sequencing input: naive CXCR3+ CD8+ T cells from blood. The subset is: CD45RO-CCR7+CD27+CD95- naive CD8+ T cells expressing CXCR3 (TNR3+). The clonotype originates from a human donor in good health. Some clones in this sample may be carry-over from other donors' samples. The rearrangement uses TRBV5-1 and TRBJ2-1; TCRdb's D call, TRBD1, is unchecked because there is no DNA. The CDR3 sequence is CASGRDWDNEQFF. Full variable domain (outside the CDR3, taken from reference TRBV5-1 and TRBJ2-1): KAGVTQTPRYLIKTRGQQVTLSCSPISGHRSVSWYQQTPGQGLQFLFEYFSETQRNKGNFPGRFSGRQFSNSRSEMNVSTLELGDSALYLCASGRDWDNEQFFGPGTRLTVL.